This TCR beta chain is drawn from a study of cytomegalovirus exposure and HLA in healthy donors (dated by TCRdb to 2016 to 2017). Describing the broader study: An earlier analysis of several hundred of the donors reported about 250 Gb of sequence data and approximately 110 million unique TCR beta sequences from about 179 million T cells. Roughly 300 gigabases of sequencing data and 91 million or so unique TCR sequences made up an early release that covered some 640 HLA-typed donors. Of the roughly 390 genotyped donors, 81% were placed in the genetic ancestry cluster associated with self-reported Caucasian donors. The study was designed to test whether signatures of past pathogen exposure could be identified by cataloging public T cell receptors. Using immunosequencing, the study profiled T cell repertoires from around 680 subjects and related those repertoires to cytomegalovirus serostatus. Along with the roughly 670-subject first cohort, a separate validation cohort of over a hundred different subjects was used. High-throughput TCR immunosequencing, statistical association of individual TCRs with disease status, and machine learning were combined to predict cytomegalovirus infection status. To study patterns of TCR occurrence, a later analysis re-analyzed previously published TCR beta repertoires from hundreds of donors and added high-resolution HLA genotyping. In the later analysis, no new phenotypic data were used to find candidate immune exposures; instead, reliance was placed on TCR beta sequences and their occurrence across donors. To decide whether each TCR beta V gene segment behaved as functional or pseudogenic, an earlier analysis of some 600 of the donors relied on high-throughput TCR beta sequencing. Alongside the repertoire data, information on donor age, sex, ethnicity and CMV serostatus was compiled. A later genetic analysis took genome-wide SNP genotypes for about 65% of the 666 donors and used that subset as a discovery cohort. All discovery cohort repertoires had been generated on a single sequencing platform. Both class I and class II loci were covered by HLA typing, at four-digit resolution. The number of typed donors differed by locus: roughly 629-630 for A, B, C, DRB1 and DQB1; 522 for DQA1; 606 for DPA1; and around 490 for DPB1. Because of strong linkage in the cohort, roughly five DR-DQ haplotypes were treated as single units for association and clustering. Among about 360 genotyped donors of the cohort, an average of around 240,000 unique TCR beta nucleotide sequences were sequenced per donor, around 20% of them non-productive. The paper's findings and limits, for the study overall: Because some donors lacked HLA typing at each locus, the association tests relied only on the typed subset. A further reported finding was that TCR beta sequences accurately predicted the HLA-A and HLA-B alleles for most subjects in the first cohort. The sequencing pipeline was judged likely to have produced a cluster of highly shared sequence variants as a technical artifact. In a later analysis, TCR association rates were found to vary across HLA loci, with the most associated TCRs seen for DRB1 alleles and the fewest for HLA-C alleles. According to the authors, the approach could potentially be generalized to other disease states and immunological phenotypes. Only TCR beta chains were sequenced in this cohort, and the absence of alpha or paired-chain data limited detectable features. Most TCR sequences were observed very rarely across donors, whereas some public TCRs were present in many individuals. According to a later analysis, most CMV-associated TCR beta chains appeared to be HLA-restricted, and the HLA associations seemed to be driven largely by CMV exposure. A later analysis found that HLA-associated TCR beta chains were more clonally expanded and had lower generation probabilities than equally common non-associated chains. An association between a missense DCLRE1C variant and V-gene and J-gene trimming of TCR beta chains was found in a later genetic analysis and replicated in an independent cohort. In vitro tests confirmed that a few of the cytomegalovirus-associated TCR beta chains recognize cytomegalovirus antigens. A later analysis associated 16,951 TCR beta sequences with specific HLA alleles at a false discovery rate of 0.05. Because counts were too low, some 17 rarely observed V segments, including chromosome 9 orphons, were left out of the earlier analysis of 587 of the donors. Linkage disequilibrium might explain the correlated functional status among segregating V segments, but an unknown experimental factor could not be ruled out. In a later analysis, several top co-occurrence clusters were reported to appear linked to parvovirus B19, influenza, CMV and Epstein-Barr virus. CMV serostatus was the only immune exposure information available for the cohort. The study gave a list of roughly 150 TCR beta chains associated with cytomegalovirus. When HLA alleles, especially DR and DQ, strongly co-occurred, TCR associations were difficult to assign to individual alleles. According to a later genetic analysis, donors in an Asian-associated ancestry cluster had fewer N-insertions in productive TCRs than the approximately 700-donor mean. Roughly uniform sequencing depth across donors was assumed in presence/absence analyses, although this assumption may not hold. The classifier was reported to diagnose cytomegalovirus status with high specificity and sensitivity in both the original and validation cohorts. In an earlier analysis of about 540 of the donors, most TCR beta V segments were observed in productive rearrangements about 90% or about 30% of the time, broadly matching IMGT annotations.

As for this clone: This receptor's antigen is unknown.

The cohort was made up of roughly 670 healthy bone marrow donors. Cohort members were all nominally healthy when sampled, although unrecorded immune exposures were likely present. The donor tested CMV seronegative, placing the donor among the 350 or so seronegative members of the cohort. Each donor provided a peripheral blood sample, and peripheral blood mononuclear cells were used for TCR beta sequencing. The Qiagen DNeasy Blood Extraction Kit was used to extract genomic DNA from the blood cell samples. Library prep was done by the immunoSEQ multiplex PCR assay. The multiplex PCR relied on a mix of 60 forward primers for TCR Vbeta segments and 13 reverse primers for TCR Jbeta segments. A multiplex PCR assay on genomic DNA amplified the CDR3 region of rearranged TCR beta genes. Amplified TCR beta libraries were sequenced as 87-base-pair reads on the Illumina HiSeq System. In the source study's methods: A later analysis counted about 80 million unique TCR beta chains across the 650 to 700 repertoires, and around 9.9 million of these chains were shared by at least two donors. Raw reads were error-corrected and collapsed into unique sequences with a nearest-neighbor algorithm that merged closely related sequences to remove PCR and sequencing errors. V, D and J gene segments were assigned by aligning CDR3 sequences to IMGT reference sequences. For a sequence to be retained, a match of at least six nucleotides was required to both a V gene segment and a J gene segment. Rearrangements were classified as productive when the CDR3 lacked stop codons and remained in frame with V and J, and all other rearrangements were classified as non-productive. CDR3 was defined by IMGT convention, running from the second conserved V-encoded cysteine to the conserved J-encoded phenylalanine. In an earlier analysis of around 640 of the donors, sequences lacking an unambiguous match to a single V gene segment were excluded. An earlier analysis of approximately 590 of the donors classified V segments as functional when productive rearrangements were above 56.7% and as segregating when the standard deviation between donors was above 5%. A statistical classification framework was developed to diagnose cytomegalovirus status using the catalog of TCR beta chain sequences. V and J gene assignment, in a later analysis, came from comparing TCR nucleotide sequences with IMGT/GENE-DB human TR gene sequences. Using the TCRdist pipeline, a later analysis assigned CDR3 sequences along with most-parsimonious VDJ recombination scenarios. In a later analysis, every TCR beta chain was defined by the combination of its CDR3 amino acid sequence and its V-gene family, and reads without a unique V-gene family were dropped. To address suspected cross-contamination and a sequencing artifact, a later analysis removed 550 to 750 highly shared, low-generation-probability nucleotide sequences. For each public chain, a later analysis derived a clonal expansion index from normalized ranks of inferred template counts within each repertoire. Generation probabilities in a later analysis came from a VDJ recombination model fitted to out-of-frame rearrangements, and those results were checked against IGoR. In a later analysis, TCR-TCR, TCR-HLA and TCR-CMV co-occurrence was scored with hypergeometric tests, and a repertoire-size bias correction was applied to TCR pairs. A later analysis estimated false discovery rates by permuting HLA or CMV assignments 20 times. In a later analysis, co-occurring TCRs were grouped with DBSCAN, and TCRdist sequence similarity was added when clustering was performed within HLA-allele-positive subsets. Co-occurrence clustering excluded repertoires with fewer than 30,000 or more than 120,000 public chains, plus five with anomalous nucleotide sharing. TCRdb took this table from immuneACCESS and kept in-frame rearrangements with V and J called. Such tables lack part of the clones; where checked against another copy, unresolved V genes explain under half of the gap, and the rest is unexplained. V, J and clone size derive from that table, while D and trimming were established from the DNA sequence. The sample's clone listing holds approximately 140,000 clones. The ten largest clones add up to 1.5% to 2% of the sample.

The clonotype was recovered from a woman aged 45 to 65 in good health and CMV-seronegative. Specimen: PBMCs.

The CDR3: CASSAGTYEQYF. The DNA sequence is TGTGCCAGCAGTGCGGGTACCTACGAGCAGTACTTC. Rearrangement joined TRBV6-5 to TRBJ2-7; the D segment could be TRBD2, given 5 matching bases. From the cysteine through the phenylalanine, the CDR3 covers 12 amino acids. This entry keeps only the CDR3 DNA: 36 bases, framed from base 1. CDR1 and CDR2 are drawn from the germline V gene: MNHEY, SVGAGI. Between the V and J ends, shortened by 5 bases and 2 bases respectively, the junction contains 7 bases.